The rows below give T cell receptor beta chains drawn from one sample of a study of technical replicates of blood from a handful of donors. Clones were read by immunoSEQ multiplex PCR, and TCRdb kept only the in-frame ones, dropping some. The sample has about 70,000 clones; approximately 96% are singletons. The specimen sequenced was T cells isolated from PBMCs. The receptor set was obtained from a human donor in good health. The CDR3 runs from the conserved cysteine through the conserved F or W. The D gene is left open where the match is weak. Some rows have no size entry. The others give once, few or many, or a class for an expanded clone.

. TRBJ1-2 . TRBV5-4 TGTGCCAGCAGCTCAGGGGTGGGGGACTATGGCTACACCTTC CASSSGVGDYGYTF
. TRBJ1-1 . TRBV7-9 TGTGCCAGCAGCCTATACACTGAAGCTTTCTTT CASSLYTEAFF
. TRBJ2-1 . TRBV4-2 TGTGCCAGCAGCCAAGACACGGGGGAGGACCATGAGCAGTTCTTC CASSQDTGEDHEQFF
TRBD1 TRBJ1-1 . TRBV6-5 TGTGCCAGCAGTTACTTCGACAGGGAAGAAGCTTTCTTT CASSYFDREEAFF
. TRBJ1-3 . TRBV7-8 TGTGCCAGCAGCTTGGCCAGGGTCTCTGGAAACACCATATATTTT CASSLARVSGNTIYF
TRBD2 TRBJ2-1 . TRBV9 TGTGCCAGCAGCCAACCGGGGGGGCCGCGGCAGCAGTTCTTC CASSQPGGPRQQFF
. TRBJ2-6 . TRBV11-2 TGTGCCAGCAGCCCTCGGCGGAGGGGAGTTAGCTCTGGGGCCAACGTCCTGACTTTC CASSPRRRGVSSGANVLTF
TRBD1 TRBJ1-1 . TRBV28 TGTGCCAGCAGTCACCGGGACAGGGGCCCCCCTGAAGCTTTCTTT CASSHRDRGPPEAFF
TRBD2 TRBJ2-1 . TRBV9 TGTGCCAGCAGCAGGACTAGCGGGAGATACAATGAGCAGTTCTTC CASSRTSGRYNEQFF
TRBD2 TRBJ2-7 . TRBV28 TGTGCCAGCAGTTTAGCGGGGGAGTCCTACGAGCAGTACTTC CASSLAGESYEQYF
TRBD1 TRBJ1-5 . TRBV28 TGTGCCAGCAGCCAGGGACAGGGGTATCAGCCCCAGCATTTT CASSQGQGYQPQHF
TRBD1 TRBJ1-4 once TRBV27 TGTGCCAGCAGTTTGCCAGGGGGCGACGCCTATGAAAAACTGTTTTTT CASSLPGGDAYEKLFF
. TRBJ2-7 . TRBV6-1 TGTGCCTCTTCGGAGGGGCTGACCTACGAGCAGTACTTC CASSEGLTYEQYF
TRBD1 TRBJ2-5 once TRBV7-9 TGTGCCAGCACACTGGACAGGGCCGTCGAGACCCAGTACTTC CASTLDRAVETQYF
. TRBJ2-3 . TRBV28 TGTGCCAGCACAATGAAGGAGCGGTATACGCAGTATTTT CASTMKERYTQYF
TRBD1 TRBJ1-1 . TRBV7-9 TGTGCCAGCAGCTCCTCCGGGACAGCGAACACTGAAGCTTTCTTT CASSSSGTANTEAFF
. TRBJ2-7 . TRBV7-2 TGTGCCAGCAGCCTTGGCACAGGCCCCTACGAGCAGTACTTC CASSLGTGPYEQYF
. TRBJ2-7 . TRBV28 TGTGCCAGCCTTGGGCAGTTAGGGGGTGAGCAGTACTTC CASLGQLGGEQYF
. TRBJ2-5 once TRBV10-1 TGCGCCAGCAGTTCAGGATACCCTGGGACCCAGTACTTC CASSSGYPGTQYF
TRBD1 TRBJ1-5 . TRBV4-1 TGCGCCAGCAGCCAAGTGACAGGGGGCAGAGTTTCGGGCAATCAGCCCCAGCATTTT CASSQVTGGRVSGNQPQHF
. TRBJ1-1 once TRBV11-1 TGTGCCAGCAGCTCGGGGGAGGACACTGAAGCTTTCTTT CASSSGEDTEAFF
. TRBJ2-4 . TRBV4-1 TGCGCCAGCAGCCCATTACCTACTAATACAAAAAACATTCAGTACTTC CASSPLPTNTKNIQYF
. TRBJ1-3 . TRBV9 TGTGCCAGCAGCCCCCTCGGCTCTGGAAACACCATATATTTT CASSPLGSGNTIYF
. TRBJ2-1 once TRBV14 TGTGCCAGCAACTCAGGGTACAATGAGCAGTTCTTC CASNSGYNEQFF
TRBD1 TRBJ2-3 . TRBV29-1 TGCAGCGTCGGGACAGGGACTACAGATACGCAGTATTTT CSVGTGTTDTQYF
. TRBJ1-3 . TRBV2 TGTGCCAGCAAACGGGACACTTCGTCTGGAAACACCATATATTTT CASKRDTSSGNTIYF
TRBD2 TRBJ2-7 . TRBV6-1 TGTGCCAGCTCCTACTGGACTAGCGGATACGAGCAGTACTTC CASSYWTSGYEQYF
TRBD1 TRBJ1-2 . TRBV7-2 TGTGCCAGCAGCGCCGGGACAGCGCGGCATGGCTACACCTTC CASSAGTARHGYTF
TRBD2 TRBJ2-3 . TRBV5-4 TGTGCCAGCAGCTTGGTAGCGGGAGCGAGCACAGATACGCAGTATTTT CASSLVAGASTDTQYF
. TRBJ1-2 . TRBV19 TGTGCCAGTAGTATAGATCGTGGGGCCGGCTATGGCTACACCTTC CASSIDRGAGYGYTF
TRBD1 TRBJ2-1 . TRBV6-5 TGTGCCAGCAGTTACTCGGGACAGGGGTCCAATGAGCAGTTCTTC CASSYSGQGSNEQFF
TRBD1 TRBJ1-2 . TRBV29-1 TGCAGCGTTGAAGATGTACCGACAGGGTCAGGAGGCTACACCTTC CSVEDVPTGSGGYTF
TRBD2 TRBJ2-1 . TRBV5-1 TGCGCCAGCAGCTGGGGACTAGCCGACGTGGGCTATGAGCAGTTCTTC CASSWGLADVGYEQFF
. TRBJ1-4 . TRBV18 TGTGCCAGCTCCCCACAGAGCGCAAATGAAAAACTGTTTTTT CASSPQSANEKLFF
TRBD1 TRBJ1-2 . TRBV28 TGTGCCAGCAGTTTCGCCGGGACAGGGAAGAGGTATGGCTACACCTTC CASSFAGTGKRYGYTF
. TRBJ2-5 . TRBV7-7 TGTGCCAGCAGCACAGGGACGGCACAGACCCAGTACTTC CASSTGTAQTQYF
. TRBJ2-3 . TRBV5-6 TGTGCCAGCAGCTTTCAGGGGGGTAGGGATACGCAGTATTTT CASSFQGGRDTQYF
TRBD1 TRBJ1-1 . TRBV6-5 TGTGCCAGCAGTTATCGAAAAGGGACAGGGAACACTGAAGCTTTCTTT CASSYRKGTGNTEAFF
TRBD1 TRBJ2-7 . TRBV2 TGTGCCAGCAGTACCGGGACAGGTCCCTCCTACGAGCAGTACTTC CASSTGTGPSYEQYF
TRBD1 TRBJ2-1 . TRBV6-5 TGTGCCAGCAGTTACGGAGACAGGGGACGAGTCATTGAGCAGTTCTTC CASSYGDRGRVIEQFF
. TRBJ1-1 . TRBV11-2 TGTGCCAGCAGCTTATTGGACAGTGAAGCTTTCTTT CASSLLDSEAFF
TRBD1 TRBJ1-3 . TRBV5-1 TGCGCCAGCAGCCAGGGGGTGAGCTCTGGAAACACCATATATTTT CASSQGVSSGNTIYF
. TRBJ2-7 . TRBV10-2 TGCGCCAGCAGTCGTAGCGACACCTCCTACGAGCAGTACTTC CASSRSDTSYEQYF
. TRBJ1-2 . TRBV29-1 TGCAGCGTTGTCCCAGAAGCTAACTATGGCTACACCTTC CSVVPEANYGYTF
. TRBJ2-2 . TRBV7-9 TGTGCCAGCACCCTATCCGGGGAGCTGTTTTTT CASTLSGELFF
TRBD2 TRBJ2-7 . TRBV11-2 TGTGCCAGCTTCGCGGGAGGGCTCTACGAGCAGTACTTC CASFAGGLYEQYF
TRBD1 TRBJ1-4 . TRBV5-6 TGTGCCAGCAGCGGGACAGGGCGGAATGAAAAACTGTTTTTT CASSGTGRNEKLFF
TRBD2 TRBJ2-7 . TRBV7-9 TGTGCCAGCAGCTTAGTGAACTCGGGAGGCGAGCAGTACTTC CASSLVNSGGEQYF
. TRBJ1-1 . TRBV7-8 TGTGCCAGCAGCTTAGACAGGGACAAAGGAGCTTTCTTT CASSLDRDKGAFF
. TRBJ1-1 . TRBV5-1 TGCGCCAGCAGCTTGAGCAGTGGGAGCACTGAAGCTTTCTTT CASSLSSGSTEAFF
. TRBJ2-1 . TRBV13 TGTGCCAGCAGCTTAGGGGGCCGGTACAATGAGCAGTTCTTC CASSLGGRYNEQFF
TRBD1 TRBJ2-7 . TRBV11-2 TGTGCCAGCAGCTTAGTTACCGGGACAGGGATGAACGAGCAGTACTTC CASSLVTGTGMNEQYF
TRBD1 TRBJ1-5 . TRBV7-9 TGTGCCAGCAGCTCCTACAGGGGTAGCAATCAGCCCCAGCATTTT CASSSYRGSNQPQHF
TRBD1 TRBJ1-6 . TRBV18 TGTGCCAGCTCACTCGGACAGGGCGTTAATTCACCCCTCCACTTT CASSLGQGVNSPLHF
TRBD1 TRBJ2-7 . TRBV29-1 TGCAGCGTTCTGGACAGGGGGTTTATAGAGCAGTACTTC CSVLDRGFIEQYF
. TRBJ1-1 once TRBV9 TGTGCCAGCAGCGTAGGGGCGAGAGCTGAAGCTTTCTTT CASSVGARAEAFF
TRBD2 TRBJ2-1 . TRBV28 TGTGCCAGCAGTTTAAGGCGGGAGGTGTTCTTC CASSLRREVFF
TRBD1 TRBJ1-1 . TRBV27 TGTGCCAGCAAATGGGCAGGGGGCTTATCGGCGGATGCTTTCTTT CASKWAGGLSADAFF
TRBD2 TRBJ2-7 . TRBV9 TGTGCCAGCAGTCCCGGGACTAGCGGGGTCTACGAGCAGTACTTC CASSPGTSGVYEQYF
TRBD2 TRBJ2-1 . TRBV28 TGTGCCAGCAGGCCGGGACTAGCGGTTTACAATGAGCAGTTCTTC CASRPGLAVYNEQFF